The 16 T cell receptor beta chains presented below share a single source sample, sequenced in a study of blood T cell repertoires in COVID-19. Repertoires were generated with immunoSEQ multiplex PCR, while TCRdb's copy carries only in-frame clones and drops some. Of more than 95,000 clones in the sample, 55% to 75% were seen once. Sequencing was carried out using peripheral blood. Receptors were obtained from a woman aged 70-85 years with acute or convalescent COVID-19.

The chain is built from TRBV10-3 and TRBJ2-1; 8 positions match TRBD2. Germline loops: CDR1 ENHRY, CDR2 SYGVKD. CDR3 length: 16 residues. Trimming cost V 2 bases and J 4 bases; bases outside gene matches: 7. In DNA form, the CDR3 reads TGTGCCATCAGTGAGCCAGCGGGAGATGGTTACAATGAGCAGTTCTTC. This encodes CAISEPAGDGYNEQFF.

The chain uses TRBV4-2 and TRBJ2-2; 10 nucleotides align to TRBD2. The CDR3 covers 17 residues. V was pared by 7 bases and J by 6 bases, with 14 bases of the junction left unmatched. The germline V gene encodes CDR1 LGHNA and CDR2 YNFKEQ. CDR3 region: CASMPDGPSGSPGELFF. In DNA, the CDR3 is TGTGCCAGCATGCCTGATGGGCCTAGCGGGAGTCCCGGGGAGCTGTTTTTT.

V and J are TRBV13 and TRBJ2-2; 10 nucleotides line up with TRBD2. The CDR3 loop spans 20 amino acids. V trimming: 1 base; J trimming: 1 base; junction bases outside the gene matches: 12. Germline CDR1 PRHDT, CDR2 FYEKMQ (reference sequence). The CDR3 reads CASSLEPGLALGKNTGELFF. The CDR3 nucleotides are TGTGCCAGCAGCTTAGAACCGGGACTAGCGCTTGGAAAGAACACCGGGGAGCTGTTTTTT.

The rearrangement uses TRBV5-1 and TRBJ1-4; 7 bases align to TRBD1. CDR3 length: 15 amino acids. The germline V gene has CDR1 SGHRS and CDR2 YFSETQ. J gave up 5 bases and V 4 bases, and 8 bases lay outside the gene matches. CDR3 nucleotides: TGCGCCAGCAGCGGGTCTGGACAGGCAAATGAAAAACTGTTTTTT. This sequence encodes CASSGSGQANEKLFF.

This clone was counted only a few times. The chain combines TRBV5-1 with TRBJ2-5, with 12 positions matching TRBD1. The CDR3 length is 16 residues. The V and J ends lost 4 bases and 4 bases, in that order; junction bases with no gene match: 8. Germline V gene lookup returns CDR1 SGHRS and CDR2 YFSETQ. The CDR3 loop reads CASSTSGTGGLETQYF. CDR3 nucleotide sequence: TGCGCCAGCAGCACCTCCGGGACAGGGGGCCTAGAGACCCAGTACTTC.

The genes are TRBV7-9 and TRBJ2-7; possibly TRBD2 for D (6 bases). Germline V lookup: CDR1 SEHNR, CDR2 FQNEAQ (reference sequence). With 0 bases removed from V and 8 bases from J, the gap between germline ends came to 17 bases. The CDR3 loop spans 15 amino acids. CDR3 in amino acids: CASSLAAGDLSQQYF. The CDR3 DNA reads as TGTGCCAGCAGCTTAGCAGCGGGCGATCTGTCGCAGCAGTACTTC.

The V call is TRBV4-1, the J call TRBJ2-1, with 11 bases that match TRBD2. This CDR3 region has 14 residues. CDR1 MGHRA and CDR2 YSYEKL come from the germline V gene. Trimming removed 4 bases from V and 9 bases from J; junction bases left unmatched: 5. The CDR3 region has the DNA TGCGCCAGCAGCCTAGCGGGAGGGCCGGGTGAGCAGTTCTTC. Its translation is CASSLAGGPGEQFF.

The rearrangement joins TRBV2 to TRBJ1-1, with a weak D call TRBD1 (5 bases). V was clipped by 6 bases and J by 4 bases, with 15 bases between them. Germline loops: CDR1 SNHLY, CDR2 FYNNEI. The CDR3 length is 14 residues. CDR3 coding DNA: TGTGCCAGCAGGCGGGACGGCGTTGGCACTGAAGCTTTCTTT. This translates into CASRRDGVGTEAFF.

The V and J genes are TRBV28 and TRBJ1-1, with a tentative D call TRBD1 (6 bases). This CDR3 region has 17 residues. Trimming removed 3 bases from V and 0 bases from J, with 17 bases in between. Germline V gene lookup returns CDR1 MDHEN and CDR2 SYDVKM. The CDR3 DNA reads as TGTGCCAGCAGTTTGAAGCGAGGGGGAGCCGTGAACACTGAAGCTTTCTTT. Its protein is CASSLKRGGAVNTEAFF.

V is TRBV7-9 and J is TRBJ1-6, with a weak D call TRBD1 (5 bases). This CDR3 is built from 15 residues. The V gene's germline CDR1 is SEHNR and CDR2 FQNEAQ (reference sequence). V lost 6 bases and J 8 bases, leaving 17 bases between the germline ends. In DNA, the CDR3 is TGTGCCAGCAGATCGACTCAGGGTATCGATTCACCCCTCCACTTT. It is translated as CASRSTQGIDSPLHF. The variable domain in full, with the rest retrieved from reference TRBV7-9 and TRBJ1-6, is DTGVSQNPRHKITKRGQNVTFRCDPISEHNRLYWYRQTLGQGPEFLTYFQNEAQLEKSRLLSDRFSAERPKGSFSTLEIQRTEQGDSAMYLCASRSTQGIDSPLHFGNGTRLTVT.

The chain carries TRBV19 and TRBJ2-3, with D uncertain. The V end lost 7 bases, the J end lost 2 bases, and 10 bases lay between the germline ends. CDR3 length equals 13 residues. CDR1 and CDR2 from the germline V gene are LNHDA and SQIVND (reference sequence). CDR3 in amino acids: CASTPGNTDTQYF. CDR3 in DNA: TGTGCCAGTACCCCCGGTAACACAGATACGCAGTATTTT.

The V gene is TRBV10-2, the J gene TRBJ2-3, with 12 bases matching TRBD2. Trimming removed 3 bases from V and 3 bases from J; junction bases left unmatched: 7. The CDR3 has 17 residues. The germline V gene has CDR1 WSHSY and CDR2 SAAADI. CDR3 protein: CASSDSATSGGTDTQYF. The CDR3 DNA reads as TGCGCCAGCAGTGATTCCGCGACTAGCGGGGGTACAGATACGCAGTATTTT.

This rearrangement joins TRBV6-2 or TRBV6-3 to TRBJ1-4; TRBD1 agrees at 7 bases. CDR3 length: 17 residues. The J segment lost 7 bases and the V segment lost 2 bases, leaving 13 bases of the junction unmatched. Germline-derived CDR1 and CDR2 are MNHEY and SVGEGT. The CDR3 spells CASSYKRTGGGGEKLFF. CDR3 bases: TGTGCCAGCAGTTACAAGCGGACAGGAGGGGGAGGTGAAAAACTGTTTTTT.

This clone has ten or more counts. This CDR3 is CASSLLTSGSYEQYF. The CDR3 DNA is TGTGCCAGCAGTTTACTTACTAGCGGGAGTTACGAGCAGTACTTC. The rearrangement joins TRBV28 to TRBJ2-7; 11 bases map to TRBD2. Per germline, CDR1 MDHEN and CDR2 SYDVKM. Trimming cost V 2 bases and J 4 bases; bases outside gene matches: 4. The CDR3 runs to 15 residues.

The gene calls are TRBV11-2 and TRBJ2-7; no definite D call. With 1 base removed from V and 7 bases from J, the gap between germline ends came to 11 bases. Germline lookup yields CDR1 SGHAT and CDR2 FQNNGV. The CDR3 consists of 13 residues. CDR3 sequence: CASSLVGHGEQYF. CDR3 nucleotides: TGTGCCAGCAGCTTAGTGGGTCACGGGGAGCAGTACTTC.

This clone was found a few times. The J gene is TRBJ2-3, the V gene TRBV5-1, with 8 bases fitting TRBD1. The CDR3 contains 14 residues. With 2 bases clipped from V and 5 bases from J, the junction kept 4 bases outside the gene matches. Germline V gene data show CDR1 as SGHRS and CDR2 as YFSETQ. The CDR3 loop is CASSLGQGGDTQYF. The CDR3 DNA follows: TGCGCCAGCAGCTTAGGACAGGGCGGAGATACGCAGTATTTT.